The sequence of this T cell receptor beta chain was determined in a study of T cell responses to AZD1222 COVID-19 vaccine. General study results and limits: Close to half of spike-specific TCRs reportedly recognize unmutated variant regions. Most donors were white British, females outnumbered males, and clonal diversity was possibly underestimated. Repertoires were obtained solely post-peak T cell response. After two AZD1222 doses, spike-specific TCR breadth and depth rose versus day 0.

Concerning this clone: Its target is not known.

V lost 0 bases and J 0 bases, leaving 8 bases between the germline ends. The CDR3 contains 15 residues. Germline V lookup: CDR1 LGHNA, CDR2 YSLEER. The assay was immunoSEQ multiplex PCR, and TCRdb's table has in-frame clones only and misses some. The sample includes under 150,000 clones, about nine tenths of them seen just once. The TCR originated in an adult who received the AZD1222 COVID-19 vaccine. The chain is built from TRBV4-3 and TRBJ1-2; D gene ambiguous. The specimen was peripheral blood, collected 28 days after the second AZD1222 dose. Here the CDR3 reads CASSQEAATNYGYTF. The CDR3 bases are TGCGCCAGCAGCCAAGAGGCAGCGACTAACTATGGCTACACCTTC.